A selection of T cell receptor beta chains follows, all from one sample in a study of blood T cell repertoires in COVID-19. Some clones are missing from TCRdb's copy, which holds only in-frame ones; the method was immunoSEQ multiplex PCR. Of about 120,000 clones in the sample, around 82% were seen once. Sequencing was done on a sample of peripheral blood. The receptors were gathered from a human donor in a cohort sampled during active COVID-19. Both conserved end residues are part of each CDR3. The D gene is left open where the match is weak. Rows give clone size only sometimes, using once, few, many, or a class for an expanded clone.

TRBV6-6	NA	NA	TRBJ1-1	CASREGPTTEAFF	TGTGCCAGCAGGGAGGGTCCAACCACTGAAGCTTTCTTT
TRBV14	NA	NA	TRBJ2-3	CASSQMATDTQYF	TGTGCCAGCAGCCAAATGGCCACAGATACGCAGTATTTT
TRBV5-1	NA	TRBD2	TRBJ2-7	CASRLAGGRYEQYF	TGCGCCAGCCGACTAGCGGGGGGGCGGTACGAGCAGTACTTC
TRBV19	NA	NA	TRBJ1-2	CASSPKPTTTNGYTF	TGTGCCAGTAGCCCCAAGCCCACTACGACTAATGGCTACACCTTC
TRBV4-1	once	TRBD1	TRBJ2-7	CASSQEEGQPYEQYF	TGCGCCAGCAGCCAAGAAGAGGGACAGCCCTACGAGCAGTACTTC
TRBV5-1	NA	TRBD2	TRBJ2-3	CASSLGTSGGPRTDTQYF	TGCGCCAGCAGCTTGGGTACTAGCGGGGGGCCCCGCACAGATACGCAGTATTTT
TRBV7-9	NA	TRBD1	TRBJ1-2	CASSLGQGNYGYTF	TGTGCCAGCAGCTTAGGACAGGGGAACTATGGCTACACCTTC
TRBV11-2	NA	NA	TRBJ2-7	CASSQWRGQGNEQYF	TGTGCCAGCAGCCAGTGGAGGGGGCAGGGAAACGAGCAGTACTTC
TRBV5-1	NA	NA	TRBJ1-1	CASSWGGGMNTEAFF	TGCGCCAGCAGCTGGGGGGGAGGAATGAACACTGAAGCTTTCTTT
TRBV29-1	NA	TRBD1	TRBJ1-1	CSALEPDRVSYTEAFF	TGCAGCGCCCTTGAGCCGGACAGGGTTTCTTACACTGAAGCTTTCTTT
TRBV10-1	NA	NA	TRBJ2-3	CASSERQGTDTQYF	TGCGCCAGCAGTGAAAGACAGGGCACAGATACGCAGTATTTT
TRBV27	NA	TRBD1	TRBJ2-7	CASSATGVDEQYF	TGTGCCAGCAGCGCCACAGGGGTGGACGAGCAGTACTTC
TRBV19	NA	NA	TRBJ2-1	CASTPTWQGVNEQFF	TGTGCCAGTACCCCTACGTGGCAGGGTGTGAATGAGCAGTTCTTC
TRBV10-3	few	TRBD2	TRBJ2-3	CAIRRSGGAPDTQYF	TGTGCCATCAGACGTAGCGGGGGGGCCCCAGATACGCAGTATTTT
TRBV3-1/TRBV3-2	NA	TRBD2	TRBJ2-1	CASSQDLQSGGAGSNEQFF	TGTGCCAGCAGCCAAGACCTCCAGAGCGGGGGGGCTGGTAGCAATGAGCAGTTCTTC
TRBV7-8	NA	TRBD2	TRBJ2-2	CAIPAGGWGTGELFF	TGTGCCATCCCAGCGGGGGGCTGGGGGACCGGGGAGCTGTTTTTT
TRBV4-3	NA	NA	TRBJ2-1	CASSQDSQVPYNEQFF	TGCGCCAGCAGCCAAGATAGCCAAGTACCATACAATGAGCAGTTCTTC
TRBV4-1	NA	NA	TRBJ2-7	CASSQGSSYEQYF	TGCGCCAGCAGCCAAGGCAGCTCCTACGAGCAGTACTTC
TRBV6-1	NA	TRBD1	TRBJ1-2	CASSESAGTGSYGYTF	TGTGCCAGCAGTGAAAGCGCCGGGACAGGGAGCTATGGCTACACCTTC
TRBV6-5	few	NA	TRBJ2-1	CASSYQLQGPYNEQFF	TGTGCCAGCAGTTACCAACTGCAGGGTCCCTACAATGAGCAGTTCTTC
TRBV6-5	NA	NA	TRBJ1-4	CASSPRGEKLFF	TGTGCCAGCAGTCCAAGGGGTGAAAAACTGTTTTTT
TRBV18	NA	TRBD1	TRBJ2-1	CASSPPPLTTGGFEQFF	TGTGCCAGCTCACCACCTCCACTGACGACAGGGGGCTTTGAGCAGTTCTTC
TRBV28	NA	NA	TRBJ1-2	CASSLYQDSYGYTF	TGTGCCAGCAGTTTATATCAGGACAGCTATGGCTACACCTTC
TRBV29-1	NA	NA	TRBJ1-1	CSAREGGGTEAFF	TGCAGCGCCAGAGAGGGCGGAGGAACTGAAGCTTTCTTT
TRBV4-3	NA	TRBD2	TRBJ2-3	CASSQDPSGGAIDTQYF	TGCGCCAGCAGCCAAGACCCTAGCGGGGGGGCTATAGATACGCAGTATTTT
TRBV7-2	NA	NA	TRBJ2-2	CASSLGVGQNTGELFF	TGTGCCAGCAGCTTAGGAGTGGGACAGAACACCGGGGAGCTGTTTTTT
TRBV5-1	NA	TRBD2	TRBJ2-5	CASSLTSGETQYF	TGCGCCAGCAGCCTGACTAGCGGAGAGACCCAGTACTTC
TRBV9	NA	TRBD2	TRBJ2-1	CASSAPNSGEQFF	TGTGCCAGCAGCGCACCAAATAGCGGGGAGCAGTTCTTC
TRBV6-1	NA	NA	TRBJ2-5	CASSEDRRETQYF	TGTGCCAGCAGTGAGGACAGAAGAGAGACCCAGTACTTC
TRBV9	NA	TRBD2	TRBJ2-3	CASSVETSSGTDTQYF	TGTGCCAGCAGCGTAGAGACTAGCAGCGGCACAGATACGCAGTATTTT
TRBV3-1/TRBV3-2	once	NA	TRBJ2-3	CASSPNNLPGTDTQYF	TGTGCCAGCAGCCCAAACAACCTTCCTGGCACAGATACGCAGTATTTT
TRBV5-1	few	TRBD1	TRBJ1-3	CASSATGSSGNTIYF	TGCGCCAGCAGCGCGACAGGGAGCTCTGGAAACACCATATATTTT
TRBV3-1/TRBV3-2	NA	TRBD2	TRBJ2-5	CASSQDPGGEETQYF	TGTGCCAGCAGCCAAGATCCGGGAGGAGAAGAGACCCAGTACTTC
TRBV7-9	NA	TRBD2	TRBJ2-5	CASSLAAGATETQYF	TGTGCCAGCAGCTTGGCAGCGGGGGCTACGGAGACCCAGTACTTC
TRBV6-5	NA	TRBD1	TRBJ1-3	CASSYGQGAQGNTIYF	TGTGCCAGCAGTTATGGACAGGGGGCACAAGGAAACACCATATATTTT
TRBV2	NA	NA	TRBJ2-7	CASSVLVTEQYF	TGTGCCAGCAGTGTACTGGTTACCGAGCAGTACTTC
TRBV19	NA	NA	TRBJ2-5	CASSSGAGGRETQYF	TGTGCCAGTAGTAGCGGGGCAGGGGGTAGGGAGACCCAGTACTTC
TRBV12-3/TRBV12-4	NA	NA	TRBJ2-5	CASAGSGQTQYF	TGTGCCAGCGCCGGTAGCGGCCAGACCCAGTACTTC
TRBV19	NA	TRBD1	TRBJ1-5	CASSEGQGERQPQHF	TGTGCCAGTAGTGAGGGACAGGGGGAGAGACAGCCCCAGCATTTT
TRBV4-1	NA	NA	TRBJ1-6	CASSQEQAKTLYNSPLHF	TGCGCCAGCAGCCAAGAGCAAGCCAAGACACTCTATAATTCACCCCTCCACTTT
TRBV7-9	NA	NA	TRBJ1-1	CASSLSGLRDEAFF	TGTGCCAGCAGCTTATCAGGGCTCAGGGATGAAGCTTTCTTT
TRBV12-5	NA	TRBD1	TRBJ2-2	CASGLVIGSGQGAGELFF	TGTGCTAGTGGTTTGGTAATAGGATCGGGACAGGGGGCCGGGGAGCTGTTTTTT
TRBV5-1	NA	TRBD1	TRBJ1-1	CASRERPTPRQGAEAFF	TGCGCCAGCCGCGAGCGGCCCACCCCACGACAGGGGGCTGAAGCTTTCTTT
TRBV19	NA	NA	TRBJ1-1	CASSSTGKDTEAFF	TGTGCCAGTAGCTCTACAGGGAAGGACACTGAAGCTTTCTTT
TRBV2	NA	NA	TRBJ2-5	CASSEYRVQETQYF	TGTGCCAGCAGTGAATATCGGGTCCAAGAGACCCAGTACTTC
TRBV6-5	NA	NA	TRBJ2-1	CASSSKAAAGPRFF	TGTGCCAGCAGCAGCAAGGCTGCCGCGGGGCCCCGGTTCTTC